The present TCR beta chain was sequenced within a study of Ad26.COV2.S vaccination and SARS-CoV-2 variants. General study points: Measurement of non-spike TCR breadth gave similar results in vaccine and placebo recipients. Spike-specific TCR breadth was greater in vaccine than placebo recipients.

Method: immunoSEQ multiplex PCR; TCRdb's copy keeps in-frame clones and lacks some. Found here are roughly 180,000 clones, around 85% of them singletons; the top ten hold under 7.5%. Of note for this clone: Its antigen is not known.

Per germline, CDR1 SGHTA and CDR2 FQGTGA. V trimming: 1 base; J trimming: 5 bases; junction bases outside the gene matches: 7. The CDR3 extends over 17 amino acids. The sequences come from peripheral blood, collected after recovery from COVID-19. The chain employs TRBV7-3 and TRBJ2-3; 12 bases agree with TRBD2. This sequence originates from a human donor who had recovered from COVID-19. The CDR3: CASSLRLAGGPGDTQYF. The DNA of the CDR3 is TGTGCCAGCAGCTTAAGGCTAGCGGGGGGGCCCGGAGATACGCAGTATTTT.